This is a list of T cell receptor beta chains from one sample in a study of T cells after yellow fever vaccination. TCRdb used MiXCR to reprocess the 5' RACE reads, holding one entry per CDR3 protein. Of about 360,000 distinct CDR3 sequences in the sample, approximately 6% are singletons; the top ten hold 15%. Source: PBMCs, taken 5 days after the yellow fever booster vaccination. These receptor sequences come from a man aged 25-45 years who received the YFV17D yellow fever vaccine. The CDR3 runs from the conserved cysteine through the conserved F or W. Each record gives: V gene, J gene, clone size, D gene, CDR3 protein, CDR3 DNA. The D gene is left open where the match is weak. Clone size is stated in some rows and not others, as once, few, many or a class when expanded.

>TRBV11-1|TRBJ2-1|-|TRBD2
CASTFHRGSGRSYNEQFF
TGTGCCAGCACCTTTCACCGGGGGAGCGGGAGATCCTACAATGAGCAGTTCTTC
>TRBV20-1|TRBJ2-2|-|-
CSAAPLNRVSTGELFF
TGCAGTGCTGCTCCCTTGAACAGGGTGAGCACCGGGGAGCTGTTTTTT
>TRBV4-2|TRBJ1-6|few|-
CASSQDGNLPSPLHF
TGTGCCAGCAGCCAAGATGGAAACCTTCCCTCACCCCTCCACTTT
>TRBV10-2|TRBJ2-1|many|TRBD2
CASSDGTSGYNEQFF
TGCGCCAGCAGTGACGGGACTAGCGGATACAATGAGCAGTTCTTC
>TRBV20-1|TRBJ2-7|many|-
CSARDETTEQYF
TGCAGTGCTAGAGATGAGACCACCGAGCAGTACTTC
>TRBV7-2|TRBJ2-3|-|-
CASSLNSGSDTQYF
TGTGCCAGCAGCTTAAACTCGGGTAGTGATACGCAGTATTTT
>TRBV20-1|TRBJ2-2|once|TRBD2
CCASPSGSGRFGTGELFF
TGCTGTGCTAGCCCCAGTGGTAGCGGGAGATTTGGCACCGGGGAGCTGTTTTTT
>TRBV11-2|TRBJ2-1|-|TRBD2
CASRTAGVNEQFF
TGTGCCAGCAGGACAGCGGGAGTTAATGAGCAGTTCTTC
>TRBV20-1|TRBJ1-2|many|-
CSAREGGYGYTF
TGCAGTGCTAGAGAGGGTGGCTATGGCTACACCTTC
>TRBV6-1|TRBJ2-7|-|-
CASSLTVQYF
TGTGCCAGCAGTTTGACTGTGCAGTACTTC
>TRBV5-5|TRBJ1-5|many|-
CASSLVGVAGNQPQHF
TGTGCCAGCAGCTTGGTTGGGGTGGCGGGCAATCAGCCCCAGCATTTT
>TRBV7-2|TRBJ2-3|many|TRBD2
CASSLEQLAGSLDTQYF
TGTGCCAGCAGCTTAGAGCAACTAGCGGGATCTTTGGATACGCAGTATTTT
>TRBV20-1|TRBJ1-1|-|-
CSARVGGTAFF
TGCAGTGCTAGAGTCGGGGGCACGGCTTTCTTT
>TRBV4-2|TRBJ1-5|-|-
CASSQDLGWAQHF
TGTGCCAGCAGCCAAGATCTGGGTTGGGCCCAGCATTTT
>TRBV5-4|TRBJ2-7|few|TRBD2
CASSQTSGRAFGEQYF
TGTGCCAGCAGCCAGACTAGCGGGAGGGCCTTCGGTGAGCAGTACTTC
>TRBV29-1|TRBJ2-7|many|-
CSVLNRSYEQYF
TGCAGCGTTCTTAACAGATCCTACGAGCAGTACTTC
>TRBV4-2|TRBJ2-5|-|-
CASSQIDGETQYF
TGTGCCAGCAGCCAAATCGACGGGGAGACCCAGTACTTC
>TRBV20-1|TRBJ2-1|few|TRBD2
CSAKKTSGYNEQFF
TGCAGTGCTAAAAAGACTAGCGGATACAATGAGCAGTTCTTC
>TRBV10-1|TRBJ2-7|many|TRBD2
CASSEGLAAEQYF
TGCGCCAGCAGTGAGGGACTAGCGGCGGAGCAGTACTTC
>TRBV9|TRBJ2-2|-|TRBD1
CASSPWDRLATGELFF
TGTGCCAGCAGCCCTTGGGACAGATTGGCAACCGGGGAGCTGTTTTTT
>TRBV4-3|TRBJ2-5|few|TRBD2
CASSQAGGRGETQYF
TGCGCCAGCAGCCAAGCCGGCGGGAGAGGGGAGACCCAGTACTTC
>TRBV20-1|TRBJ2-5|many|TRBD2
CSARGLAGMEKETQYF
TGCAGTGCTAGAGGTCTAGCGGGAATGGAAAAAGAGACCCAGTACTTC
>TRBV20-1|TRBJ1-2|-|-
CSATGQGRSYGYTF
TGCAGTGCTACGGGCCAGGGGCGCAGCTATGGCTACACCTTC
>TRBV7-9|TRBJ2-7|-|-
CASILIQGGVMYEQYF
TGTGCCAGCATCCTCATACAGGGTGGGGTAATGTACGAGCAGTACTTC
>TRBV29-1|TRBJ2-1|-|TRBD2
CGGRGAAYNEQFF
TGCGGGGGGAGGGGCGCTGCCTACAATGAGCAGTTCTTC
>TRBV3-1|TRBJ2-1|few|-
CASSQPPLNEQFF
TGTGCCAGCAGCCAACCCCCCCTCAATGAGCAGTTCTTC
>TRBV25-1|TRBJ2-3|-|-
CASSEGAGGADTQYF
TGTGCCAGCAGTGAAGGGGCCGGAGGGGCAGATACGCAGTATTTT
>TRBV20-1|TRBJ2-3|many|-
CSVREDRSDTQYF
TGCAGTGTCAGGGAGGATAGATCGGATACGCAGTATTTT
>TRBV29-1|TRBJ2-1|-|-
CSVSMIGFSYNEQFF
TGCAGCGTGAGTATGATTGGGTTCTCCTACAATGAGCAGTTCTTC
>TRBV20-1|TRBJ1-1|-|TRBD1
CSAKEPGTVNTEAFF
TGCAGTGCGAAAGAACCTGGGACAGTTAACACTGAAGCTTTCTTT
>TRBV20-1|TRBJ1-6|many|-
CSAYEGATNSPLHF
TGCAGTGCGTATGAAGGGGCCACGAATTCACCCCTCCACTTT
>TRBV15|TRBJ2-7|-|TRBD2
CATSSAPSGSCAYEQYF
TGTGCCACCAGCAGTGCACCTAGCGGGAGTTGCGCCTACGAGCAGTACTTC
>TRBV24-1|TRBJ2-2|many|-
CATSDAGNTGELFF
TGTGCCACCAGTGATGCGGGGAACACCGGGGAGCTGTTTTTT
>TRBV10-3|TRBJ2-3|few|TRBD2
CAISNGEREAQYF
TGTGCCATCAGTAATGGTGAGCGGGAAGCGCAGTATTTT
>TRBV7-2|TRBJ2-1|-|TRBD1
CASSQDRGRNEQFF
TGTGCCAGCAGCCAAGACAGGGGGAGAAATGAGCAGTTCTTC
>TRBV12-3/TRBV12-4|TRBJ2-1|many|-
CASSLASSYYNEQFF
TGTGCCAGCAGTTTAGCGAGCTCTTACTACAATGAGCAGTTCTTC
>TRBV7-9|TRBJ2-7|-|TRBD2
CASSPKGLATYEQYF
TGTGCCAGCAGCCCAAAGGGACTAGCGACCTACGAGCAGTACTTC
>TRBV27|TRBJ2-7|-|-
CASSLSKGFDIDEQYF
TGTGCCAGCAGTTTAAGTAAGGGTTTTGATATAGACGAGCAGTACTTC
>TRBV7-2|TRBJ2-1|few|-
CASNLDSYNEQFF
TGTGCCAGCAACCTCGACAGTTACAATGAGCAGTTCTTC
>TRBV27|TRBJ1-2|many|-
CASSTPLSYGYTF
TGTGCCAGCAGTACCCCCTTGAGTTATGGCTACACCTTC
>TRBV7-8|TRBJ2-3|few|TRBD2
CASSSGTSSDTQYF
TGTGCCAGCAGCTCCGGGACTAGTTCAGATACGCAGTATTTT